The entry below gives a single T cell receptor beta chain sequence along with its context. Its antigen is not known. The naive CD8 subset, CD45RO-negative cells positively selected for CCR7, excluded terminally differentiated effector memory CD45RA+ cells. The sample is drawn from a study of shared clonotypes between healthy human individuals. As for the study in general: Donors had three CD4 naive, three CD4 memory, two CD8 naive and one CD8 memory plate apiece. Study findings and constraints: The study's rarefaction showed incomplete sorted-subset sequencing despite large depth. Non-shared clonotypes had lower generation probabilities than those shared by all four donors. With a handful of donors compared, approximately 5% of naive CD4 clonotypes were shared.

The method was immunoSEQ multiplex PCR; TCRdb's version includes in-frame clones alone and lacks a portion of them. Found here are 550,000 to 750,000 clones, 92% of them singletons; the top ten hold approximately 25%. V shed 0 bases and J 1 base; nucleotides not matched to a gene: 3. The germline gives CDR1 LGHNA, CDR2 YSLEER. The CDR3 is 16 amino acids. This TCR was sampled from a man aged 25 to 45 in good health. The rearrangement links TRBV4-3 to TRBJ2-7; 10 bases map to TRBD2. The sequencing sample was made of naive CD8+ T cells sorted from blood. The CDR3 region is CASSQDLAGVSYEQYF. Here the CDR3 DNA reads TGCGCCAGCAGCCAAGATCTAGCGGGAGTTTCCTACGAGCAGTACTTC.